This TCR beta chain was obtained from a study of blood T cells in healthy people across ages. Turning to the study itself: Capture via template switching afforded approximately one barcoded beta molecule per two T cells.

Findings and caveats of the study: Total diversity from one million sequenced T cells was likely underestimated.

Notes on this clonotype: What it binds is unknown.

A second PCR, run for about 6 to 12 cycles, used a sample-barcoded 5' primer plus a J-beta primer mix. TCRdb passed the 5' RACE reads through MiXCR, listing each CDR3 protein once. This sample yields about 800,000 distinct CDR3 sequences, of which 25% are seen a single time; approximately 4% belongs to the top ten. These data were also reused for a study on T cells of mothers and their children.

The sequence was collected from a boy aged 5-17 years in good health. The sample comprised blood.

This CDR3 reads CSASRRKRGGSTDTQHF. The CDR3 nucleotides are TGCAGTGCTAGCCGACGGAAGCGGGGGGGCAGCACAGATACGCAGCATTTT. The chain couples TRBV20-1 to TRBJ2-3; maybe TRBD1 (6 bases). The J call may be wrong; the DNA end is better matched by TRBJ1-5. The germline V gene encodes CDR1 DFQATT and CDR2 SNEGSKA (reference sequence). The length of the CDR3 is 17 residues.